The 6 T cell receptor beta chains reported below all come from one sample, sequenced in a study of blood T cell repertoires in COVID-19. Profiled with immunoSEQ multiplex PCR; TCRdb holds only in-frame clones, not every one. The sample yields roughly 180,000 clones, 70% to 80% seen once. Sequencing input: peripheral blood. The receptors come from an older woman with COVID-19, enrolled during active disease.

This rearrangement joins TRBV24-1 to TRBJ1-5; D unclear. The germline V and J ends were trimmed by 4 bases and 3 bases, with 15 bases remaining between them. The CDR3 sequence is 16 residues long. CDR1 and CDR2 (germline): KGHDR, SFDVKD. The CDR3 spells CATSDPRGGNNQPQHF. The CDR3 nucleotides read TGTGCCACCAGTGACCCACGGGGAGGGAACAATCAGCCCCAGCATTTT.

The chain links TRBV7-3 to TRBJ2-1, with 14 bases fitting TRBD2. V gave up 4 bases and J gave up 9 bases; unmatched junction bases: 5. This CDR3 contains 15 residues. CDR1 is SGHTA and CDR2 is FQGTGA in the germline V gene. The CDR3, as DNA: TGTGCCAGCAGCTCCGGACTAGCGGGGGGAGGTGAGCAGTTCTTC. Its translation is CASSSGLAGGGEQFF.

V usage is TRBV3-1 (or the pseudogene TRBV3-2) and J usage is TRBJ2-3, with TRBD2 matching over 9 bases. This CDR3 comprises 15 residues. In germline, CDR1 is LGHDT, CDR2 YNNKEL (reference sequence). The J segment lost 5 bases and the V segment lost 0 bases, leaving 3 bases of the junction unmatched. The CDR3 is CASSQDWRGGDTQYF. Written as DNA, the CDR3 is TGTGCCAGCAGCCAAGATTGGCGGGGGGGAGATACGCAGTATTTT.

This rearrangement joins TRBV5-1 to TRBJ2-3, with 9 bases matching TRBD1. Trimming cost V 0 bases and J 6 bases; bases outside gene matches: 8. Germline V gene lookup returns CDR1 SGHRS and CDR2 YFSETQ. The CDR3 has 16 residues. The CDR3 DNA reads TGCGCCAGCAGCTTGGGCGGGACAGGGCGTGAGGATACGCAGTATTTT. Translated: CASSLGGTGREDTQYF.

The V and J genes are TRBV19 and TRBJ2-7, with D possibly TRBD1 on 6 matching bases. The CDR3 runs 15 residues. V was pared by 5 bases and J by 4 bases, with 18 bases between. Looked up from germline, CDR1 is LNHDA and CDR2 is SQIVND (reference sequence). Here the CDR3 DNA reads TGTGCCAGTAGTCCCCAAGGGGTAGGGGGTTACGAGCAGTACTTC. Translated: CASSPQGVGGYEQYF. The full variable domain, with the rest looked up from reference TRBV19 and TRBJ2-7, is DGGITQSPKYLFRKEGQNVTLSCEQNLNHDAMYWYRQDPGQGLRLIYYSQIVNDFQKGDIAEGYSVSREKKESFPLTVTSAQKNPTAFYLCASSPQGVGGYEQYFGPGTRLTVT.

This clone was picked up a small number of times. The chain couples TRBV5-6 to TRBJ2-4; the match to TRBD1 covers 8 bases. CDR1 and CDR2 (germline): SGHDT, YYEEEE. With 0 bases clipped from V and 3 bases from J, the junction kept 2 bases outside the gene matches. The CDR3 is made up of 15 amino acids. The CDR3 DNA sequence: TGTGCCAGCAGCTTGGTGACAGGGGACAAAAACATTCAGTACTTC. Translating it yields CASSLVTGDKNIQYF.